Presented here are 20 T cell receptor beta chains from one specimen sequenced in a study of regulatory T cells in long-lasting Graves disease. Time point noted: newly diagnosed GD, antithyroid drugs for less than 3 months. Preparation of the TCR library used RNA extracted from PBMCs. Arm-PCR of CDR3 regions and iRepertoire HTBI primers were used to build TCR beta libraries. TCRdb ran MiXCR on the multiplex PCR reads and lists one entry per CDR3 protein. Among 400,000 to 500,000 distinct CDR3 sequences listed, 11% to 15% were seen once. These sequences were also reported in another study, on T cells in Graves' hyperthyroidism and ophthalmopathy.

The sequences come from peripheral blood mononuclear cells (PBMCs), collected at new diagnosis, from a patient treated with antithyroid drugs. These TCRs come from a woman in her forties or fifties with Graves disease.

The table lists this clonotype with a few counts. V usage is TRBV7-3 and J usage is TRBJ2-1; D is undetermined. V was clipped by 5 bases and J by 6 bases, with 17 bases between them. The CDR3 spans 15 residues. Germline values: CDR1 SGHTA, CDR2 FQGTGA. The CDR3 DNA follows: TGTGCCAGCAGCCCGGGCCTCATAACAAGCAATGAGCAGTTCTTC. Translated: CASSPGLITSNEQFF.

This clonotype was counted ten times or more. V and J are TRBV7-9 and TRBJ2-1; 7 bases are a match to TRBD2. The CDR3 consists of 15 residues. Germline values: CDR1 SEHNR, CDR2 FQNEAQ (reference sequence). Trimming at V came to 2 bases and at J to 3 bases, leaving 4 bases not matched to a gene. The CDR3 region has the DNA TGTGCCAGCAGCTTAAGAGGACTAGGCTACAATGAGCAGTTCTTC. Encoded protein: CASSLRGLGYNEQFF.

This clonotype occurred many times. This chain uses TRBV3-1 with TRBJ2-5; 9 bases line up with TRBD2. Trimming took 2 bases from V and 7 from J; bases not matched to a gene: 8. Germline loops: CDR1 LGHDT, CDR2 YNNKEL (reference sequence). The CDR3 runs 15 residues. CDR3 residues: CASSQSSGTWGTQYF. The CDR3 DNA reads TGTGCCAGCAGCCAATCTAGCGGGACCTGGGGGACCCAGTACTTC.

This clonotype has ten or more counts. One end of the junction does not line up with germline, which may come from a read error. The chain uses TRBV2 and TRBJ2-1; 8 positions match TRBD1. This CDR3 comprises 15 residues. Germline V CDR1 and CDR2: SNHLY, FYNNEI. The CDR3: CASREDRGSNNEQFF. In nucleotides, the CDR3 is TGTGCCAGCAGGGAAGACAGGGGTTCAAACAATGAGCAGTTCTTC.

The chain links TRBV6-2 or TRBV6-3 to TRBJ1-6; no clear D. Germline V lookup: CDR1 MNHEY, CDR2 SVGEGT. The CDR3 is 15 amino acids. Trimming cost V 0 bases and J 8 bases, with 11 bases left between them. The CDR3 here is CASSYSRRAYSPLHF. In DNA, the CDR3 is TGTGCCAGCAGTTACTCGAGGCGGGCCTATTCACCCCTCCACTTT.

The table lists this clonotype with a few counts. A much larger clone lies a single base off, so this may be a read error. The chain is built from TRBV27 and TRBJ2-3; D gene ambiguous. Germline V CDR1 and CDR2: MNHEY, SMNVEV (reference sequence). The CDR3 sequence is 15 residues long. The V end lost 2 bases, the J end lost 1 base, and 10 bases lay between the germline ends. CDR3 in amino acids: CASSLHPRRTDTQYF. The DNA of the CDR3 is TGTGCCAGCAGTTTACACCCCCGTCGCACAGATACGCAGTATTTT.

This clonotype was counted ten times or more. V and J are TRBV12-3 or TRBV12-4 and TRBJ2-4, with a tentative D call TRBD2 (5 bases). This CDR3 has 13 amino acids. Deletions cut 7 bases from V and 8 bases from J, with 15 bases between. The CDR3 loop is CASKEGVGDIQYF. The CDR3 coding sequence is TGTGCCAGCAAAGAGGGAGTCGGGGACATTCAGTACTTC.

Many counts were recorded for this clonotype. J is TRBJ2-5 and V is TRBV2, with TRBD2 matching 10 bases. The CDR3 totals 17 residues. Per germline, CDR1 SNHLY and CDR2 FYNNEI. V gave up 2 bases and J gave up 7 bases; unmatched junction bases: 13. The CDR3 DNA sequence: TGTGCCAGCAGTGAATCTCTAGCGGGAGTGGTGGGCGGGACCCAGTACTTC. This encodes CASSESLAGVVGGTQYF.

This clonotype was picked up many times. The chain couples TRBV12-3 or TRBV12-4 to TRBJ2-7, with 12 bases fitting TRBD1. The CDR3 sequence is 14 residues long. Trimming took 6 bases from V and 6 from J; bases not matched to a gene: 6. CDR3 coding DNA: TGTGCCAGCAGGGACGGGACAGGGGGCCTCGAGCAGTACTTC. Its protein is CASRDGTGGLEQYF.

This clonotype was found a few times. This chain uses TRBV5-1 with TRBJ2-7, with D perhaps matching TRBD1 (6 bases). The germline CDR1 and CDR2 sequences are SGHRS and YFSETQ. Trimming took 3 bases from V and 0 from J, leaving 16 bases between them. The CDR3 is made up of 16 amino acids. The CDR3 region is CASSWGPRGSSYEQYF. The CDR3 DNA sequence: TGCGCCAGCAGCTGGGGGCCGAGGGGAAGCTCCTACGAGCAGTACTTC.

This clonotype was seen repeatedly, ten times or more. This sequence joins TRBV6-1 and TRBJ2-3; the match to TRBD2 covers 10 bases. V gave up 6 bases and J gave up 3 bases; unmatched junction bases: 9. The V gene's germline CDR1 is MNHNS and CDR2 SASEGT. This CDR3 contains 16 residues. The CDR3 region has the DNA TGTGCCAGCAGCCACGGCGGACTAGCGGAAACAGATACGCAGTATTTT. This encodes CASSHGGLAETDTQYF.

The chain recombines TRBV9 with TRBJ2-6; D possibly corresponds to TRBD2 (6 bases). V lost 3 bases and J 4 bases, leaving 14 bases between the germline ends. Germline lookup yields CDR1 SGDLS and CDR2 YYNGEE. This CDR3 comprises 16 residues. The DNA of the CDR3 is TGTGCCAGCAGCGAAGAACTAGCTGTAGGGGCCAACGTCCTGACTTTC. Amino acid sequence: CASSEELAVGANVLTF.

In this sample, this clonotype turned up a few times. The CDR3 here is CAATYGGSLTGELFF. As DNA, the CDR3 is TGTGCCGCAACCTACGGGGGGTCCCTCACCGGGGAGCTGTTTTTT. V gene TRBV6-1 combines with J gene TRBJ2-2; TRBD2 agrees at 7 bases. The junction had 13 bases not matched to a gene; V was cut back by 11 bases and J by 4 bases. Germline CDR1 is MNHNS and CDR2 is SASEGT. The CDR3 has 15 residues.

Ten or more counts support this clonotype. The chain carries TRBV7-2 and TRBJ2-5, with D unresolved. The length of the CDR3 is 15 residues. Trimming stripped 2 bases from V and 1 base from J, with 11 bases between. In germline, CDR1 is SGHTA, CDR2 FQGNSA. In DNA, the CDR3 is TGTGCCAGCAGCTTACCAGGATTAGCCCAAGAGACCCAGTACTTC. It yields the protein CASSLPGLAQETQYF.

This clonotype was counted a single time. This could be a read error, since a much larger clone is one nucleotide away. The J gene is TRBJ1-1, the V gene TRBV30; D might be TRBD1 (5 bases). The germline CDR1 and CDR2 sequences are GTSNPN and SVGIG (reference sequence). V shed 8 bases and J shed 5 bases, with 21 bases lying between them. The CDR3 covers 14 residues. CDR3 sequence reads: CAGTGTRTWTEAFF. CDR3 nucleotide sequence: TGTGCCGGGACTGGGACCCGGACGTGGACTGAAGCTTTCTTT.

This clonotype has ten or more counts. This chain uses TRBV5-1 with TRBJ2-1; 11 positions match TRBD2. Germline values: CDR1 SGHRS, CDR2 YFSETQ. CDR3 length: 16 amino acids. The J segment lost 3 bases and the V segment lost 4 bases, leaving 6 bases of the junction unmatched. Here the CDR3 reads CASSPRLAGYYNEQFF. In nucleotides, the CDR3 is TGCGCCAGCAGCCCAAGACTAGCGGGATACTACAATGAGCAGTTCTTC. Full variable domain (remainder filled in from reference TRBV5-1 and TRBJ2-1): KAGVTQTPRYLIKTRGQQVTLSCSPISGHRSVSWYQQTPGQGLQFLFEYFSETQRNKGNFPGRFSGRQFSNSRSEMNVSTLELGDSALYLCASSPRLAGYYNEQFFGPGTRLTVL.

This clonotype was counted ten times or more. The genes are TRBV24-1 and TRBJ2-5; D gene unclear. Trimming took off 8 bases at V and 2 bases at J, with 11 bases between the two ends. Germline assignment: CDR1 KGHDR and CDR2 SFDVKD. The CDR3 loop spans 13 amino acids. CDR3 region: CATNSRKQETQYF. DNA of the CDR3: TGTGCCACCAATAGCCGTAAGCAAGAGACCCAGTACTTC.

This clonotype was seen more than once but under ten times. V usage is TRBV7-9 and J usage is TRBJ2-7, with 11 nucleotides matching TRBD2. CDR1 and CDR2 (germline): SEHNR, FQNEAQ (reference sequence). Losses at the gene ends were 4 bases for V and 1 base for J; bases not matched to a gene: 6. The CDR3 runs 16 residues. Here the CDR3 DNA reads TGTGCCAGCAGCTCTGGAACTAGCGGGAGATCCTACGAGCAGTACTTC. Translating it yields CASSSGTSGRSYEQYF. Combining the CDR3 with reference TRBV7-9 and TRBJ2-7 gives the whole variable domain DTGVSQNPRHKITKRGQNVTFRCDPISEHNRLYWYRQTLGQGPEFLTYFQNEAQLEKSRLLSDRFSAERPKGSFSTLEIQRTEQGDSAMYLCASSSGTSGRSYEQYFGPGTRLTVT.

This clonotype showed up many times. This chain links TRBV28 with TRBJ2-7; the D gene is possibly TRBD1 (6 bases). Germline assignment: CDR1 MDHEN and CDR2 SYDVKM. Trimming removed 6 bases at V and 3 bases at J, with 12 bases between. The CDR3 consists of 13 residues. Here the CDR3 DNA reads TGTGCCAGCAGGAACGACAGGATCTACGAGCAGTACTTC. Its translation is CASRNDRIYEQYF.

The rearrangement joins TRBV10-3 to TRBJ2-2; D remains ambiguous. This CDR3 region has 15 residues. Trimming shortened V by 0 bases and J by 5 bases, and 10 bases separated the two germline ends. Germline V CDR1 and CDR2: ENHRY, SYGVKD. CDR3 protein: CAISESSRLTGELFF. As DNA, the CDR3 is TGTGCCATCAGTGAGTCTTCCCGTTTAACCGGGGAGCTGTTTTTT.